This T cell receptor beta chain originates from a study of PD-L1 blockade in urothelial cancer. Data came from immunoSEQ multiplex PCR; TCRdb stores just in-frame clones and leaves some out. The sample carries tens of thousands of clones, around 84% recorded once. Described time point: pretreatment peripheral blood. The CDR3 has 16 amino acids. Germline CDR1 reads MDHEN; CDR2 reads SYDVKM. V lost 6 bases and J lost 0; bases outside the gene matches: 7. Sequencing used PBMCs, obtained around atezolizumab (anti-PD-L1) treatment. The V call is TRBV28, the J call TRBJ2-1; 8 bases are a match to TRBD2. The receptor's source is a man aged 60 to 69 with urothelial cancer. The CDR3 sequence: CASRSGGASSYNEQFF. In nucleotides, the CDR3 is TGTGCCAGCAGGTCCGGGGGGGCCAGCTCCTACAATGAGCAGTTCTTC. The variable domain in full, completed from reference TRBV28 and TRBJ2-1, reads DVKVTQSSRYLVKRTGEKVFLECVQDMDHENMFWYRQDPGLGLRLIYFSYDVKMKEKGDIPEGYSVSREKKERFSLILESASTNQTSMYLCASRSGGASSYNEQFFGPGTRLTVL.